This T cell receptor beta chain was obtained from a study of cytomegalovirus exposure and HLA in healthy donors. About the research overall: A later analysis reported the 100 to 150 validation repertoires used the same platform as the roughly 700 first-cohort repertoires.

Trimming left V 4 bases short and J 2 bases short, with 9 bases between. The CDR3 contains 14 residues. The germline gives CDR1 SGHAT, CDR2 FQDESV (reference sequence). About this clone itself: What it binds is unknown.

Only in-frame clones appear in the TCRdb table, and some are missing; sequencing was by immunoSEQ multiplex PCR. The sample has about 160,000 clones; approximately 86% are singletons. The validation cohort, a group of over a hundred subjects, included the donors and was separate from the roughly 620-subject first cohort. Findings and caveats of the study: The classifier reportedly diagnosed cytomegalovirus status with high sensitivity and specificity. Clusters of TCRs from the first cohort tended to co-occur in the approximately 130 validation repertoires (as a later analysis found).

The TCR originated in a young woman in good health and CMV-seronegative. The chain carries TRBV11-1 and TRBJ1-3; D is ambiguous. Sequencing was done on a sample of PBMCs. CDR3 sequence: CASSSSTAGNTIYF. DNA for the CDR3: TGTGCCAGCAGCTCAAGCACCGCTGGAAACACCATATATTTT.